These 24 T cell receptor beta chains were sequenced from one sample in a study of blood T cell repertoires in COVID-19. Some clones are missing from TCRdb's copy, which holds only in-frame ones; the method was immunoSEQ multiplex PCR. The top ten clones hold 0.7% of a sample with fewer than 500,000 clones, approximately 90% of them seen once. Sequencing input: PBMCs or T cells enriched from blood (not recorded which). Receptors were obtained from a woman younger than 30 who had recovered from COVID-19.

The chain joins TRBV5-6 to TRBJ1-2, with D perhaps matching TRBD1 (5 bases). This CDR3 comprises 14 residues. CDR1 and CDR2 from the germline V gene are SGHDT and YYEEEE. Trimming took 3 bases from V and 4 from J, leaving 13 bases between them. CDR3 amino acids: CASSWVAGPYGYTF. DNA of the CDR3: TGTGCCAGCAGCTGGGTGGCAGGGCCCTATGGCTACACCTTC.

The V and J genes are TRBV12-3 or TRBV12-4 and TRBJ1-3; no reliable D call. The V and J ends lost 8 bases and 0 bases respectively, with 5 bases between them. CDR3 length equals 12 residues. The CDR3 here is CASRSSGNTIYF. The CDR3 DNA is TGTGCCAGCCGTAGCTCTGGAAACACCATATATTTT.

The chain is built from TRBV2 and TRBJ1-1; D gene uncertain. Germline CDR1 reads SNHLY; CDR2 reads FYNNEI. The CDR3 covers 13 residues. V lost 0 bases and J lost 8, with 10 bases in between. The CDR3: CASSEAPSREAFF. CDR3 sequence (DNA): TGTGCCAGCAGTGAAGCACCGAGCAGGGAAGCTTTCTTT.

The J gene is TRBJ2-7, the V gene TRBV7-2; a weak D match, TRBD2 (5 bases). V lost 3 bases and J lost 1, with 10 bases in between. Germline CDR1 SGHTA, CDR2 FQGNSA. This CDR3 has 14 residues. The CDR3 bases are TGTGCCAGCAGCTTCAGTACGGGATCCTACGAGCAGTACTTC. Protein product: CASSFSTGSYEQYF.

The chain is built from TRBV25-1 and TRBJ2-7; a possible D gene is TRBD2 (5 bases). This CDR3 spans 15 amino acids. Germline V lookup: CDR1 MGHDK, CDR2 SYGVNS. Trimming stripped 4 bases from V and 4 bases from J, with 17 bases between. CDR3 region: CASSGPDWGLYEQYF. The CDR3 DNA sequence: TGTGCCAGCAGTGGGCCGGACTGGGGATTGTACGAGCAGTACTTC.

The rearrangement joins TRBV5-1 to TRBJ1-3; unclear D gene. From germline, CDR1 is SGHRS and CDR2 YFSETQ. V lost 2 bases and J lost 0, with 18 bases in between. The CDR3 spans 18 residues. The CDR3 sequence is CASSFYPLGAVSGNTIYF. In DNA form, the CDR3 reads TGCGCCAGCAGCTTTTACCCCCTGGGCGCCGTCTCTGGAAACACCATATATTTT.

The J gene is TRBJ2-7, the V gene TRBV6-5, with D maybe TRBD2 (6 bases). The CDR3 spans 13 residues. Germline lookup yields CDR1 MNHEY and CDR2 SVGAGI. V was cut by 6 bases and J by 2 bases, with 11 bases left in between. CDR3 residues: CASSGTGTYEQYF. The CDR3 bases are TGTGCCAGCAGCGGGACTGGCACCTACGAGCAGTACTTC.

This sequence joins TRBV27 and TRBJ1-5, with 8 bases fitting TRBD1. Germline assignment: CDR1 MNHEY and CDR2 SMNVEV (reference sequence). The V segment lost 4 bases and the J segment 0 bases; nucleotides outside the gene matches: 8. This CDR3 is built from 17 residues. CDR3 protein: CASSSRGPLYSNQPQHF. The CDR3 DNA is TGTGCCAGCAGTTCCAGGGGGCCCCTTTATAGCAATCAGCCCCAGCATTTT.

The chain joins TRBV5-1 to TRBJ2-2, with 7 nucleotides matching TRBD1. Germline V gives CDR1 SGHRS, CDR2 YFSETQ. J was trimmed by 5 bases and V by 4 bases; bases with no gene match: 11. The length of the CDR3 is 16 residues. This chain's CDR3 is CASSPRGQAGTGELFF. CDR3 DNA: TGCGCCAGCAGCCCGAGAGGACAGGCAGGAACCGGGGAGCTGTTTTTT.

This clone has only a few counts. The chain combines TRBV4-1 with TRBJ2-5, with D unresolved. The CDR3 spans 14 residues. V lost 0 bases and J 6 bases, leaving 11 bases between the germline ends. Looked up from germline, CDR1 is MGHRA and CDR2 is YSYEKL. CDR3 amino acids: CASSQDTPSKTQYF. CDR3 sequence (DNA): TGCGCCAGCAGCCAAGATACGCCATCTAAGACCCAGTACTTC.

A few counts support this clone. The chain combines TRBV7-9 with TRBJ2-7; 7 nucleotides match TRBD2. The CDR3 runs to 15 residues. With V trimmed by 4 bases and J by 0 bases, 6 bases remained unmatched. Germline V lookup: CDR1 SEHNR, CDR2 FQNEAQ (reference sequence). CDR3 DNA sequence: TGTGCCAGCAGCTCGGGACTACCGAACTCCTACGAGCAGTACTTC. The encoded protein is CASSSGLPNSYEQYF.

The chain carries TRBV11-2 and TRBJ1-1; 8 bases agree with TRBD1. Unmatched junction bases numbered 7, after V lost 5 bases and J lost 5 bases. The CDR3 length is 14 residues. CDR1 and CDR2 from the germline V gene are SGHAT and FQNNGV. The CDR3 loop reads CASSLTGGATEAFF. CDR3 sequence (DNA): TGTGCCAGCAGCCTCACAGGGGGTGCGACTGAAGCTTTCTTT.

The rearrangement uses TRBV10-3 and TRBJ2-7; 8 nucleotides agree with TRBD2. This CDR3 region has 16 residues. After removal of 4 bases from V and 0 bases from J, the junction contained 8 bases not matched to a gene. CDR1 is ENHRY and CDR2 is SYGVKD in the germline V gene. The DNA of the CDR3 is TGTGCCATCAGTGTGATGAGCGGGACTAGCTCCTACGAGCAGTACTTC. Its protein product is CAISVMSGTSSYEQYF.

This rearrangement joins TRBV7-9 to TRBJ1-2; 9 bases match TRBD1. Trimming at V came to 4 bases and at J to 3 bases, leaving 6 bases not matched to a gene. Germline V gene sequence: CDR1 SEHNR, CDR2 FQNEAQ (reference sequence). The CDR3 consists of 15 residues. Here the CDR3 DNA reads TGTGCCAGCAGCTCCACAGGGGGCTCGGACTATGGCTACACCTTC. Its protein product is CASSSTGGSDYGYTF. Supplemented by reference TRBV7-9 and TRBJ1-2, the full variable domain reads DTGVSQNPRHKITKRGQNVTFRCDPISEHNRLYWYRQTLGQGPEFLTYFQNEAQLEKSRLLSDRFSAERPKGSFSTLEIQRTEQGDSAMYLCASSSTGGSDYGYTFGSGTRLTVV.

As concerns this clone: The same CDR3 arises from other DNA sequences in this sample as well. The chain combines TRBV7-8 with TRBJ2-7, with no clear D. The CDR3 length is 11 residues. V lost 3 bases and J lost 3, with 3 bases in between. Looked up from germline, CDR1 is SGHVS and CDR2 is FQNEAQ. CDR3 in amino acids: CASSFHYEQYF. The CDR3 nucleotides read TGTGCCAGCAGCTTCCACTACGAGCAGTACTTC.

Note on this clone: Additional DNA sequences in this sample encode the identical CDR3. The genes are TRBV30 and TRBJ1-3; TRBD1 aligns across 7 bases. The V and J ends lost 3 bases and 0 bases, in that order; junction bases with no gene match: 2. The CDR3 is 14 residues long. Germline CDR1 and CDR2: GTSNPN and SVGIG (reference sequence). The CDR3 region is CAWSAGGSGNTIYF. The DNA of the CDR3 is TGTGCCTGGAGCGCAGGGGGCTCTGGAAACACCATATATTTT.

The chain combines TRBV19 with TRBJ2-7; D is uncertain. Trimming took off 3 bases at V and 0 bases at J, with 9 bases between the two ends. Looked up from germline, CDR1 is LNHDA and CDR2 is SQIVND (reference sequence). The CDR3 runs to 14 residues. CDR3 nucleotides: TGTGCCAGTAGTATTTGGGCCTCCTCCTACGAGCAGTACTTC. This gives the protein CASSIWASSYEQYF.

The rearrangement links TRBV14 to TRBJ1-2; D might be TRBD1 (6 bases). The CDR3 is 15 amino acids. Per the germline V gene, CDR1 is SGHDN and CDR2 is FVKESK. The V and J ends lost 3 bases and 0 bases respectively, with 11 bases between them. CDR3 in DNA: TGTGCCAGCAGCCATGGGACACCCACTAACTATGGCTACACCTTC. Its translation is CASSHGTPTNYGYTF.

The chain couples TRBV7-3 to TRBJ2-7; D is perhaps TRBD2 (6 bases). Looked up from germline, CDR1 is SGHTA and CDR2 is FQGTGA. This CDR3 has 13 residues. Trimming left V 2 bases short and J 5 bases short, with 10 bases between. CDR3 sequence: CASSLGGINEQYF. For the CDR3, the DNA is TGTGCCAGCAGCTTAGGAGGGATCAACGAGCAGTACTTC.

This clone has a handful of counts. The gene calls are TRBV7-9 and TRBJ2-7; D is unresolved. The germline gives CDR1 SEHNR, CDR2 FQNEAQ (reference sequence). This CDR3 has 13 amino acids. V lost 6 bases, J lost 5 bases, and 14 bases lay in between. In DNA form, the CDR3 reads TGTGCCAGCAGGGCGGCCTTGGCCGACGAGCAGTACTTC. It encodes CASRAALADEQYF. Full variable domain (rest looked up from reference TRBV7-9 and TRBJ2-7): DTGVSQNPRHKITKRGQNVTFRCDPISEHNRLYWYRQTLGQGPEFLTYFQNEAQLEKSRLLSDRFSAERPKGSFSTLEIQRTEQGDSAMYLCASRAALADEQYFGPGTRLTVT.

The chain carries TRBV2 and TRBJ2-3; maybe TRBD1 (5 bases). This CDR3 region has 14 residues. Trimming pared 8 bases from V and 0 bases from J, leaving 12 bases between. Germline V gene lookup returns CDR1 SNHLY and CDR2 FYNNEI. The CDR3 region is CASEATVSTDTQYF. CDR3 sequence (DNA): TGTGCCAGCGAAGCGACAGTTAGCACAGATACGCAGTATTTT. Combining the CDR3 with reference TRBV2 and TRBJ2-3 gives the whole variable domain EPEVTQTPSHQVTQMGQEVILRCVPISNHLYFYWYRQILGQKVEFLVSFYNNEISEKSEIFDDQFSVERPDGSNFTLKIRSTKLEDSAMYFCASEATVSTDTQYFGPGTRLTVL.

The chain is built from TRBV28 and TRBJ1-5; possible D gene TRBD1, 5 bases. In germline, CDR1 is MDHEN, CDR2 SYDVKM. The V gene lost 2 bases and the J gene lost 4 bases, with 6 bases spanning the gap. The CDR3 spans 13 residues. CDR3 sequence (DNA): TGTGCCAGCAGTTTACCAGGGAATCAGCCCCAGCATTTT. This codes for CASSLPGNQPQHF.

This clone occurred a few times. The chain recombines TRBV19 with TRBJ1-4; D uncertain. The CDR3 contains 14 residues. Per the germline V gene, CDR1 is LNHDA and CDR2 is SQIVND (reference sequence). The ends were cut back, 3 bases at V and 10 bases at J, with 15 bases in the middle. The CDR3 nucleotides read TGTGCCAGTAGTATCCGAGGGATGGCCCCAAAACTGTTTTTT. Protein product: CASSIRGMAPKLFF.

J is TRBJ2-1 and V is TRBV4-1, with no clear D. The CDR3 length is 13 residues. In germline, CDR1 is MGHRA, CDR2 YSYEKL. Trimming shortened V by 4 bases and J by 5 bases, and 9 bases separated the two germline ends. The CDR3 is CASSPPLDNEQFF. For the CDR3, the DNA is TGCGCCAGCAGCCCCCCCCTTGACAATGAGCAGTTCTTC.